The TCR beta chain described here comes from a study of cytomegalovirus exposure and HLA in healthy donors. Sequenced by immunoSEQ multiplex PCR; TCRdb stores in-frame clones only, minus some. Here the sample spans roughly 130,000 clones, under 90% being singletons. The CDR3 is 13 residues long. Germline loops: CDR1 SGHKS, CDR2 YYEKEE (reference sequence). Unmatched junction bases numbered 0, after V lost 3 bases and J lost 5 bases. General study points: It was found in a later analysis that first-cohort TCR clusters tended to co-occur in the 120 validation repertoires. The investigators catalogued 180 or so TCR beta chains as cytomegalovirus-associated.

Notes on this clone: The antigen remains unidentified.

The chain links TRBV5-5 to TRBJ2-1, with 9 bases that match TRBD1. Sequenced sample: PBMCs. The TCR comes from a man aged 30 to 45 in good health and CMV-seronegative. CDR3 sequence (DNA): TGTGCCAGCAGCTGGACAGGGGACAATGAGCAGTTCTTC. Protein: CASSWTGDNEQFF.